These 4 T cell receptor beta chains originate from one sample sequenced in a study of control samples from healthy donors and cancer patients. Libraries were prepared by immunoSEQ multiplex PCR; TCRdb keeps only in-frame clonotypes and omits some of them. The repertoire holds 45,000 or so clones, with more than 70% as singletons. Sequences were obtained from PBMCs. All receptors come from a woman aged 60-75 years with lung cancer.

This clone was seen only once. The chain links TRBV20-1 to TRBJ2-1; D uncertain. This CDR3 has 11 amino acids. Germline assignment: CDR1 DFQATT and CDR2 SNEGSKA (reference sequence). Trimming shortened V by 5 bases and J by 11 bases, and 13 bases separated the two germline ends. The CDR3 DNA is TGCAGTGCTCCCCTGGACGTAAAGCAGTTCTTC. The encoded protein is CSAPLDVKQFF.

The chain uses TRBV7-9 and TRBJ1-6, with 7 nucleotides matching TRBD1. V was pared by 7 bases and J by 0 bases, with 0 bases of the junction left unmatched. CDR1 is SEHNR, CDR2 FQNEAQ, per germline (reference sequence). The CDR3 has 14 residues. The CDR3 DNA is TGTGCCAGCAACAGGGGCTCCTATAATTCACCCCTCCACTTT. Amino acids: CASNRGSYNSPLHF.

This chain links TRBV2 with TRBJ1-2, with D tentatively TRBD1 (6 bases). The CDR3 loop spans 14 amino acids. Per the germline V gene, CDR1 is SNHLY and CDR2 is FYNNEI. Trimming left V 5 bases short and J 7 bases short, with 17 bases between. CDR3 coding DNA: TGTGCCAGCAGTCTGGGAGGGGGGATCGGTGGCTACACCTTC. This encodes CASSLGGGIGGYTF.

The chain employs TRBV9 and TRBJ2-1; 10 bases are a match to TRBD2. Germline V gives CDR1 SGDLS, CDR2 YYNGEE. There are 16 residues in the CDR3. J gave up 8 bases and V 4 bases, and 12 bases lay outside the gene matches. The CDR3 region is CASSPYSSGSRDEQFF. The DNA of the CDR3 is TGTGCCAGCAGCCCATATTCTAGCGGGAGTAGGGATGAGCAGTTCTTC. The whole variable domain, filled in from reference TRBV9 and TRBJ2-1, reads DSGVTQTPKHLITATGQRVTLRCSPRSGDLSVYWYQQSLDQGLQFLIQYYNGEERAKGNILERFSAQQFPDLHSELNLSSLELGDSALYFCASSPYSSGSRDEQFFGPGTRLTVL.